This TCR beta chain was captured in a study of T cells after posttransplantation cyclophosphamide. Whole-study results and caveats: Later blood repertoires were often dominated by clones from the donor CD8+ memory compartment. Recipient CMV seropositivity and CMV reactivation strongly tracked TRB clonality.

Control samples came 1 year after myeloablative marrow transplants with methotrexate plus calcineurin inhibitor. Sequencing was performed with immunoSEQ multiplex PCR; in TCRdb, only in-frame clones are kept and a portion is missing. The sample includes around 15,000 clones, 70% to 90% of them seen just once. Germline CDR1 SGHRS, CDR2 YFSETQ. This CDR3 region has 14 residues. V gave up 3 bases and J gave up 8 bases, with 17 bases separating them. Comments on this clone: Its specificity is not known.

The chain recombines TRBV5-1 with TRBJ1-2; the D gene is possibly TRBD1 (5 bases). Sample: PBMCs, taken 410 to 450 days after allogeneic stem cell transplant with calcineurin inhibitor and methotrexate. The source of this sequence is a male patient between 25 and 39 years old who received an allogeneic stem cell transplant from an unrelated donor, was CMV-positive, and had acute and chronic GVHD. Some T cells may have originated in the graft donor. In nucleotides, the CDR3 is TGCGCCAGCAGCTCAAATCCGGACACCGCGGGCTACACCTTC. Amino acid sequence: CASSSNPDTAGYTF.